This T cell receptor (beta chain) was captured by sequencing in a study of blood T cell repertoires in COVID-19. For the study at large: Samples of COVID-19 (acute and convalescent) were obtained from the United States, Italy and Spain. In each case, the material was cDNA or gDNA derived from T cells, B-cell-depleted T cells, or PBMCs.

The length of the CDR3 is 15 residues. Trimming stripped 5 bases from V and 5 bases from J, with 16 bases between. CDR1 and CDR2 (germline): PRHDT, FYEKMQ (reference sequence). TCRdb keeps only in-frame clones here, not all; method: immunoSEQ multiplex PCR. Of about 48,000 clones listed, 86% were seen once; the top ten hold less than 3%. In its sample, this clone was seen once. This receptor was taken from an elderly woman with COVID-19, enrolled during active disease. The sample comprised peripheral blood. This chain links TRBV13 with TRBJ2-1; D gene ambiguous. CDR3 residues: CASSRDLSKNNEQFF. The CDR3, as DNA: TGTGCCAGCAGCAGAGACTTGAGTAAAAACAATGAGCAGTTCTTC.